The text below deals with one T cell receptor (beta chain). With 3 bases removed from V and 5 bases from J, the gap between germline ends came to 5 bases. This CDR3 is built from 12 residues. Per germline, CDR1 MNHEY and CDR2 SMNVEV (reference sequence). This sample stems from a study of control samples from healthy donors and cancer patients. Assay used: immunoSEQ multiplex PCR; TCRdb lists only in-frame clones, some missing. The sample has under 55,000 clones, around 80% seen once. The V gene is TRBV27, the J gene TRBJ2-1; D gene ambiguous. The source is a man between 65 and 85 years old in good health. The specimen was blood. DNA for the CDR3: TGTGCCAGCAGTTTTGGGAACAATGAGCAGTTCTTC. Amino acid sequence: CASSFGNNEQFF.